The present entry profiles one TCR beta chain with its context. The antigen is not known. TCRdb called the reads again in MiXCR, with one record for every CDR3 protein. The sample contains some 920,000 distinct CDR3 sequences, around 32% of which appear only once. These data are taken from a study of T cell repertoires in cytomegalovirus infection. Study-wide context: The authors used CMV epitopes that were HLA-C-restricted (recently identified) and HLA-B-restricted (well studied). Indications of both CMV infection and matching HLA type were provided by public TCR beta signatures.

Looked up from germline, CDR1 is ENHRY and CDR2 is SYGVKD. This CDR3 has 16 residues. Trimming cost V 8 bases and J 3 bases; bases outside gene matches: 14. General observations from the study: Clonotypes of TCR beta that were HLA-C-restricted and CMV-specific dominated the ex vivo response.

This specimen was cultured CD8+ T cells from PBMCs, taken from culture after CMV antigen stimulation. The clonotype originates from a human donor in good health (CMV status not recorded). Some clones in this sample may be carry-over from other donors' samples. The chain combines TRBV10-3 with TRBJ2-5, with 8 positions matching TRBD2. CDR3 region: CAIGIGGGNAKETQYF. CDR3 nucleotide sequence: TGTGCCATCGGGATCGGGGGGGGCAATGCGAAAGAGACCCAGTACTTC.